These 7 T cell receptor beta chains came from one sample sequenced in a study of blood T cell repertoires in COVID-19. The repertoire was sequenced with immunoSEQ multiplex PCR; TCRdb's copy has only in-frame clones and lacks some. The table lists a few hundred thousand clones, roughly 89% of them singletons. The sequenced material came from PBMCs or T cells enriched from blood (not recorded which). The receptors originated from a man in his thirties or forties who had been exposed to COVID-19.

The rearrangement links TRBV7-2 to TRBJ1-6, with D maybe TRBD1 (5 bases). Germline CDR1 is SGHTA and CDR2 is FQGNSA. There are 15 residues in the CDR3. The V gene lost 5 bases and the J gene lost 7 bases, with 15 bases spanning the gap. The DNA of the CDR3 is TGTGCCAGCAGCGTCAGGTTCCCAGGGAATTCACCCCTCCACTTT. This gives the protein CASSVRFPGNSPLHF.

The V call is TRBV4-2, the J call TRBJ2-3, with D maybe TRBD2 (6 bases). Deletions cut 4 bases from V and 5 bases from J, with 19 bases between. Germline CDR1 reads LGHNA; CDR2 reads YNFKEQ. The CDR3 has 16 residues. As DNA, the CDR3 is TGTGCCAGCAGCCCAACGGGACTCGAGGCTGGAGATACGCAGTATTTT. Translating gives CASSPTGLEAGDTQYF.

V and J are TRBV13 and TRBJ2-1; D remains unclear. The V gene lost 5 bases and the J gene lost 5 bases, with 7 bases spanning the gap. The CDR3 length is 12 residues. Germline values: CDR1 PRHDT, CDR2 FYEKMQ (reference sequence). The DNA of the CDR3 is TGTGCCAGCAGCCCCGTTCACAATGAGCAGTTCTTC. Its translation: CASSPVHNEQFF.

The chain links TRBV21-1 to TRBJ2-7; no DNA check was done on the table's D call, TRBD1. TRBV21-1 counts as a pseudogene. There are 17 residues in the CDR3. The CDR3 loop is CASSKGRPTGASYEQYF. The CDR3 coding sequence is TGTGCCAGCAGCAAAGGCAGACCGACAGGGGCCTCCTACGAGCAGTACTTC.

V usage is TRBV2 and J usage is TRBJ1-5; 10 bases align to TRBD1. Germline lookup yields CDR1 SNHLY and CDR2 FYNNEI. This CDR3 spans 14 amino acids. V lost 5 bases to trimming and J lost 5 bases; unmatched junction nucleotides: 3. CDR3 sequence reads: CASSSDRGHQPQHF. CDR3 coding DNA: TGTGCCAGCAGTTCCGACAGGGGGCATCAGCCCCAGCATTTT.

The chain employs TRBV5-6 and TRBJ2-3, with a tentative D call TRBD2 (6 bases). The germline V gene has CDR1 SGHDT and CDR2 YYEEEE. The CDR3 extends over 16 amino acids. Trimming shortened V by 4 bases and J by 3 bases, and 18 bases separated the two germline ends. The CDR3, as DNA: TGTGCCAGCAGCCGGGGGAGCAACAGGTTGACAGATACGCAGTATTTT. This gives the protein CASSRGSNRLTDTQYF. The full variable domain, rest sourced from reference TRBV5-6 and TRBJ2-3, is DAGVTQSPTHLIKTRGQQVTLRCSPKSGHDTVSWYQQALGQGPQFIFQYYEEEERQRGNFPDRFSGHQFPNYSSELNVNALLLGDSALYLCASSRGSNRLTDTQYFGPGTRLTVL.

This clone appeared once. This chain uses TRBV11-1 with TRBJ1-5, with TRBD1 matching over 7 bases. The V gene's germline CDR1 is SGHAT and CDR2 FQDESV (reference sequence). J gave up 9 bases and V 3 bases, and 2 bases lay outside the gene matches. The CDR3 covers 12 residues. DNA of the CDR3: TGTGCCAGCAGCTTCCCAGGGGGGCCCCAGCATTTT. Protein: CASSFPGGPQHF.